This T cell receptor (beta chain) appears in the sequencing data of a study of memory CD4+ T cells and cytomegalovirus serostatus. The sort gate was single viable CD3+CD4+CD8-CD45RO+ cells for memory CD4+ T cells. TCRdb keeps only in-frame clones here, not all; method: immunoSEQ multiplex PCR. Of around 50,000 clones detected, roughly 78% appear once; the ten largest clones hold more than 0.65%. Trimming removed 5 bases from V and 4 bases from J; junction bases left unmatched: 5. The CDR3 extends over 16 amino acids. Looked up from germline, CDR1 is PRHDT and CDR2 is FYEKMQ (reference sequence). Sequenced: memory CD4+ T cells from blood. This sequence was found in an adult in good health and CMV-seronegative. This rearrangement joins TRBV13 to TRBJ2-3, with TRBD2 matching over 14 bases. The CDR3 here is CASSPSGLAGADTQYF. The DNA of the CDR3 is TGTGCCAGCAGCCCCTCGGGACTAGCGGGAGCAGATACGCAGTATTTT.